This T cell receptor (beta chain) was obtained from a study of sequential checkpoint blockade in melanoma (dated by TCRdb to about 2019). Background for the entire study: Patients were randomized 1:1 to first-line nivolumab followed by ipilimumab (arm A) or ipilimumab followed by nivolumab (arm B). Both trial sequences were followed by maintenance nivolumab.

The immunoSEQ Assay was used to immunosequence TCRbeta CDR3 regions from genomic DNA. Genomic DNA was amplified by bias-controlled multiplex PCR before high-throughput sequencing. On the study's bioinformatics: To quantify the absolute abundance of each unique TCRbeta CDR3 region, the sequences were collapsed and filtered. Clonality, defined as 1 minus Pielou's evenness, was calculated using productive rearrangements only. A previously published method was used to identify clones with significantly greater frequencies in on-treatment samples than in baseline samples. TCRdb mirrors the immuneACCESS table, restricted to in-frame sequences. Some clones are absent from its copies; in checked studies, under half trace to an unresolved V gene, and the reason for the others is unknown. V and J calls and clone size come straight from that table; D and trimming were deduced from the DNA. This sample gives roughly 9,800 clones in total; around 80% of them show up just once. Roughly 50% of the sample goes to the ten largest clones.

The sample's treatment or condition, from its label and the paper: randomized to nivolumab then ipilimumab (arm A) or the reverse (arm B). Prior DNA-damaging chemotherapy had not been received by any trial patient. Thawed PBMCs were sorted on a FACS Aria II flow cytometer to isolate live CD3+CD8+ cells negative for CD19 and CD56. The samples were obtained from melanoma patients enrolled in CheckMate 064, an open-label, randomized phase II trial testing sequential checkpoint blockade. Leukapheresis was used to collect peripheral blood mononuclear cells, which were then purified with Ficoll-Paque and frozen in human serum with roughly 10% DMSO. Immediately after sorting, the purity of sorted blood CD3+CD8+ cells was verified to be >95%, after which DNA was extracted. The paper as a whole reports these results and caveats: The model for predicting response that combines TCR metrics with mutation burden needs to be validated in larger, independent patient cohorts.

A remark on this clone: The target of this receptor is not known. Base qualities are not provided; no much larger clone lies one nucleotide away.

Including the terminal cysteine and phenylalanine, the CDR3 comprises 13 residues. CDR3 DNA only is kept here, 39 bases in frame from base 1. The germline V gene yields SNHLY for CDR1 and FYNNEI for CDR2. V is reduced by 4 bases and J by 6 bases, leaving a spacing of 12 bases between them. Recombination joined TRBV2 with TRBJ1-2, with a tentative D gene TRBD1 over 5 matching bases. This specimen consisted of CD8+ T cells sorted from blood (inferred from file names), obtained from a patient given nivolumab and ipilimumab in sequence. This sequence originates from a human donor with melanoma. The CDR3: CASSGRPGNGYTF. DNA sequence: TGTGCCAGCAGTGGTCGCCCAGGGAATGGCTACACCTTC. When the CDR3 is completed using the reference TRBV2 and TRBJ1-2 genes on either side, the full variable domain is EPEVTQTPSHQVTQMGQEVILRCVPISNHLYFYWYRQILGQKVEFLVSFYNNEISEKSEIFDDQFSVERPDGSNFTLKIRSTKLEDSAMYFCASSGRPGNGYTFGSGTRLTVV.